The present entry profiles one TCR beta chain with its context. What it binds is unknown. This sample is drawn from a study of beta chain features in type 1 diabetes. Study summary: Sorted cells from all samples, numbering 107,917,701, were examined.

The sequenced template was cDNA made from the entire isolated RNA. TCRdb keeps only in-frame clones here, not all; method: immunoSEQ multiplex PCR. The repertoire consists of approximately 250,000 clones, with 16% occurring once and the leading ten covering 0.08% to 0.095%. Study-level results: Among all four CD4+ subsets, Type 1 diabetes patients had TCRB CDR3s that were moderately but significantly shorter.

This CDR3 has 14 residues. The V gene's germline CDR1 is SGHDT and CDR2 YYEEEE. With 2 bases removed from V and 1 base from J, the gap between germline ends came to 9 bases. This receptor was identified in a man aged 25 to 40 with type 1 diabetes. Material: naive CD4+ T cells from blood. The genes are TRBV5-6 and TRBJ1-1; D is uncertain. The CDR3: CASSLRPTNTEAFF. The CDR3 bases are TGTGCCAGCAGCTTAAGACCGACGAACACTGAAGCTTTCTTT.